These T cell receptor beta chains were read from a single sample in a study of blood T cell repertoires in COVID-19. The protocol was immunoSEQ multiplex PCR, while the TCRdb copy is restricted to in-frame clones and leaves out a portion. The profile shows 200,000 to 300,000 clones, about four fifths of them singletons. The sample was peripheral blood. These receptor sequences come from a woman aged 80 or older with COVID-19, enrolled during active disease. Both conserved end residues are part of each CDR3. D genes are given only for firm matches. A clone size is listed for some rows: how often the clone was seen (once, few, many), or a class if it is expanded.

d_gene: .
v_gene: TRBV6-4
j_gene: TRBJ1-5
abundance: .
CDR3aa: CASNDRRSNQPQHF
CDR3nt: TGTGCCAGCAATGATAGAAGAAGCAATCAGCCCCAGCATTTT

d_gene: .
v_gene: TRBV6-5
j_gene: TRBJ1-2
abundance: .
CDR3aa: CASSYDADNYGYTF
CDR3nt: TGTGCCAGCAGTTATGACGCGGATAACTATGGCTACACCTTC

d_gene: .
v_gene: TRBV9
j_gene: TRBJ2-2
abundance: .
CDR3aa: CASMAPGLTNTGELFF
CDR3nt: TGTGCCAGCATGGCCCCGGGACTTACGAACACCGGGGAGCTGTTTTTT

d_gene: TRBD2
v_gene: TRBV7-7
j_gene: TRBJ2-3
abundance: .
CDR3aa: CASSSKLAGRGDTQYF
CDR3nt: TGTGCTAGCAGCTCGAAACTAGCGGGGAGGGGAGATACGCAGTATTTT

d_gene: TRBD1
v_gene: TRBV6-5
j_gene: TRBJ1-2
abundance: few
CDR3aa: CASSYNDRGYGYTF
CDR3nt: TGTGCCAGCAGTTACAATGACAGGGGGTATGGCTACACCTTC

d_gene: .
v_gene: TRBV18
j_gene: TRBJ2-5
abundance: .
CDR3aa: CASSPSQETQYF
CDR3nt: TGTGCCAGCTCACCCAGCCAAGAGACCCAGTACTTC

d_gene: .
v_gene: TRBV2
j_gene: TRBJ1-5
abundance: .
CDR3aa: CASRRTDQPQHF
CDR3nt: TGTGCCAGCAGGAGGACTGATCAGCCCCAGCATTTT

d_gene: .
v_gene: TRBV7-6
j_gene: TRBJ2-2
abundance: .
CDR3aa: CASRAGTNYVGELFF
CDR3nt: TGTGCCAGCAGGGCCGGGACAAACTATGTCGGGGAGCTGTTTTTT

d_gene: .
v_gene: TRBV5-1
j_gene: TRBJ1-1
abundance: .
CDR3aa: CASSTGDLNTEAFF
CDR3nt: TGCGCCAGCAGCACGGGGGACTTGAACACTGAAGCTTTCTTT

d_gene: TRBD2
v_gene: TRBV7-2
j_gene: TRBJ2-1
abundance: once
CDR3aa: CASSLQGLADNEQFF
CDR3nt: TGTGCCAGCAGCCTCCAGGGACTAGCGGACAATGAGCAGTTCTTC

d_gene: .
v_gene: TRBV10-1
j_gene: TRBJ2-7
abundance: few
CDR3aa: CASVRDTTYEQYF
CDR3nt: TGCGCCAGTGTCCGGGACACCACCTACGAGCAGTACTTC

d_gene: TRBD1
v_gene: TRBV19
j_gene: TRBJ1-5
abundance: few
CDR3aa: CASRTLGTGVLQPQHF
CDR3nt: TGTGCCAGTAGAACCTTGGGGACAGGGGTCTTACAGCCCCAGCATTTT

d_gene: TRBD2
v_gene: TRBV20-1
j_gene: TRBJ2-7
abundance: .
CDR3aa: CSASLAGATEQYF
CDR3nt: TGCAGTGCTAGTCTAGCGGGAGCTACAGAGCAGTACTTC

d_gene: .
v_gene: TRBV6-1
j_gene: TRBJ1-2
abundance: few
CDR3aa: CASSEANSPDYPSGYTF
CDR3nt: TGTGCCAGCAGTGAAGCAAATAGTCCGGACTATCCTTCCGGCTACACCTTC

d_gene: .
v_gene: TRBV20-1
j_gene: TRBJ2-2
abundance: once
CDR3aa: CNASPRIGTGELFF
CDR3nt: TGCAATGCTAGTCCACGGATCGGGACCGGGGAGCTGTTTTTT

d_gene: TRBD1
v_gene: TRBV4-1
j_gene: TRBJ2-7
abundance: .
CDR3aa: CASSQPPTGTGSGEQYF
CDR3nt: TGCGCCAGCAGCCAACCCCCCACCGGGACAGGCTCGGGCGAGCAGTACTTC

d_gene: TRBD1
v_gene: TRBV4-1
j_gene: TRBJ2-5
abundance: .
CDR3aa: CASSQGHRGETQYF
CDR3nt: TGCGCCAGCAGCCAAGGACACAGGGGGGAGACCCAGTACTTC

d_gene: .
v_gene: TRBV7-2
j_gene: TRBJ2-1
abundance: .
CDR3aa: CASSLGWGEYNEQFF
CDR3nt: TGTGCCAGCAGCTTAGGATGGGGGGAATACAATGAGCAGTTCTTC

d_gene: TRBD1
v_gene: TRBV27
j_gene: TRBJ1-1
abundance: .
CDR3aa: CASSLFRGTGLSTEAFF
CDR3nt: TGTGCCAGCAGTTTATTCAGAGGGACAGGGTTAAGCACTGAAGCTTTCTTT

d_gene: .
v_gene: TRBV6-6
j_gene: TRBJ2-5
abundance: once
CDR3aa: CASSFDTQETQYF
CDR3nt: TGTGCCAGCAGTTTCGACACCCAAGAGACCCAGTACTTC

d_gene: TRBD1
v_gene: TRBV19
j_gene: TRBJ1-5
abundance: .
CDR3aa: CASGTGRERQPQHF
CDR3nt: TGTGCCAGCGGGACAGGGAGGGAGCGGCAGCCCCAGCATTTT

d_gene: TRBD1
v_gene: TRBV7-2
j_gene: TRBJ2-5
abundance: .
CDR3aa: CASSPKTGTGYPKTQYF
CDR3nt: TGTGCCAGCAGCCCGAAGACCGGGACAGGGTACCCGAAGACCCAGTACTTC